The 4 T cell receptor beta chains given below trace back to one sample, sequenced in a study of early stage breast cancer tumors. Here immunoSEQ multiplex PCR was the method, and the copy in TCRdb shows in-frame clones only, minus some. The sample shows about 28,000 clones, roughly 80% of them seen only once. The sequenced sample consisted of blood. Source of these receptors: a person aged 35 to 50 with breast cancer.

The CDR3 loop reads CASSLYGSRAGGLNEQFF. CDR3 coding DNA: TGTGCCAGCAGCTTATATGGGAGTAGAGCGGGAGGGCTTAATGAGCAGTTCTTC. V is TRBV11-3 and J is TRBJ2-1, with 10 bases lining up with TRBD2. The CDR3 consists of 18 residues. Per the germline V gene, CDR1 is SGHNT and CDR2 is YENEEA. With 2 bases clipped from V and 7 bases from J, the junction kept 14 bases outside the gene matches.

The CDR3 is CSGGWTGAKNEQFF. DNA of the CDR3: TGCAGCGGAGGTTGGACAGGGGCCAAGAATGAGCAGTTCTTC. V usage is TRBV29-1 and J usage is TRBJ2-1, with 9 bases identical to TRBD1. With V trimmed by 7 bases and J by 7 bases, 11 bases remained unmatched. This CDR3 is built from 14 residues. Looked up from germline, CDR1 is SQVTM and CDR2 is ANQGSEA.

This clone was counted only a few times. V gene TRBV9 combines with J gene TRBJ2-7, with 7 bases lining up with TRBD1. The CDR3 is 15 amino acids. Trimming at V came to 3 bases and at J to 3 bases, leaving 9 bases not matched to a gene. The germline gives CDR1 SGDLS, CDR2 YYNGEE. DNA for the CDR3: TGTGCCAGCAGCGCGGAGGCAGGGGGTAACTACGAGCAGTACTTC. This gives the protein CASSAEAGGNYEQYF.

The chain employs TRBV7-6 and TRBJ2-5, with D perhaps assigned TRBD1 or TRBD2 (7 bases each). Between the trimmed V and J ends, which lost 2 bases and 2 bases, there was a span of 12 bases. CDR3 length: 15 residues. The germline CDR1 and CDR2 sequences are SGHVS and FNYEAQ. The chain's CDR3 is CASSLFQGGQETQYF. The CDR3, as DNA: TGTGCCAGCAGCTTATTCCAGGGGGGGCAAGAGACCCAGTACTTC.